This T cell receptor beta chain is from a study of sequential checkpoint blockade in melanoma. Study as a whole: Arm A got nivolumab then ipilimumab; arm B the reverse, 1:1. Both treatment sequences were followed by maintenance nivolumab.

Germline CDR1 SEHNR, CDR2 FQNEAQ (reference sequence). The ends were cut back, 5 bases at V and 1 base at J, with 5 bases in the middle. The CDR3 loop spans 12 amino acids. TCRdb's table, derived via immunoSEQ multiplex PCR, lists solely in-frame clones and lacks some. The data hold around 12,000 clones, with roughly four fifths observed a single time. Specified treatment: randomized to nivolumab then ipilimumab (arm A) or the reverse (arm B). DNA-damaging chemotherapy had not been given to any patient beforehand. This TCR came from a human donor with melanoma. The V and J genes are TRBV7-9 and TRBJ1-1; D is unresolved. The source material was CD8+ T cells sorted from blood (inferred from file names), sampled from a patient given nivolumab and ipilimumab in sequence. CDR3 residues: CASSPRNTEAFF. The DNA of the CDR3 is TGTGCCAGCAGCCCCAGGAACACTGAAGCTTTCTTT. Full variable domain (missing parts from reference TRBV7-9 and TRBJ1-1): DTGVSQNPRHKITKRGQNVTFRCDPISEHNRLYWYRQTLGQGPEFLTYFQNEAQLEKSRLLSDRFSAERPKGSFSTLEIQRTEQGDSAMYLCASSPRNTEAFFGQGTRLTVV.